Presented here are 23 T cell receptor beta chains from one specimen sequenced in a study of cytomegalovirus exposure and HLA in healthy donors. This PCR relied on a set of 60 Vbeta primers and 13 Jbeta primers. The repertoire was sequenced with immunoSEQ multiplex PCR; TCRdb's copy has only in-frame clones and lacks some. This sample has around 30,000 clones; approximately 87% occur once, and the top ten carry around 3%. The sample comprised PBMCs. The receptors come from a boy aged 5-17 years in good health and CMV-seronegative.

This sequence joins TRBV27 and TRBJ2-5, with TRBD1 matching 8 bases. The J call may be in error: the DNA end matches TRBJ2-7 better. Germline V gives CDR1 MNHEY, CDR2 SMNVEV (reference sequence). The CDR3 loop spans 13 amino acids. The DNA for the CDR3 is TGTGCCAGCAGTCCGGGACAGGCGTCCGAGCAGTACTTC. The encoded protein is CASSPGQASEQYF.

This sequence joins TRBV5-1 and TRBJ2-7; perhaps TRBD1 as D (6 bases). The V gene's germline CDR1 is SGHRS and CDR2 YFSETQ. Trimming shortened V by 1 base and J by 2 bases, and 10 bases separated the two germline ends. This CDR3 has 14 residues. The CDR3 DNA reads TGCGCCAGCAGCTTGAACAGGGCCCCCTACGAGCAGTACTTC. Its translation: CASSLNRAPYEQYF.

This chain links TRBV2 with TRBJ2-1, with TRBD2 matching over 13 bases. This CDR3 is built from 15 residues. CDR1 is SNHLY and CDR2 is FYNNEI in the germline V gene. Trimming took 4 bases from V and 4 from J; bases not matched to a gene: 1. CDR3 in amino acids: CASSGTSGGYNEQFF. The CDR3 DNA reads TGTGCCAGCAGTGGGACTAGCGGGGGTTACAATGAGCAGTTCTTC.

The chain joins TRBV2 to TRBJ2-5, with 9 bases lining up with TRBD1. Germline assignment: CDR1 SNHLY and CDR2 FYNNEI. V shed 10 bases and J 5 bases; nucleotides not matched to a gene: 11. The length of the CDR3 is 14 residues. The CDR3 DNA is TGTGCCACTACGTTGGGACAGGGAGCGGAGACCCAGTACTTC. This translates into CATTLGQGAETQYF.

The CDR3 coding sequence is TGTGCCAGCAGTTTGCAGGGGGCGCAGAGCACTGAAGCTTTCTTT. It is translated as CASSLQGAQSTEAFF. The rearrangement uses TRBV7-6 and TRBJ1-1; TRBD1 aligns across 8 bases. The CDR3 sequence is 15 residues long. Germline V gives CDR1 SGHVS, CDR2 FNYEAQ. V was clipped by 6 bases and J by 4 bases; unmatched bases: 10.

The rearrangement links TRBV10-3 to TRBJ1-5; TRBD1 might be the D (6 bases). Trimming took off 4 bases at V and 7 bases at J, with 14 bases between the two ends. Germline CDR1 is ENHRY and CDR2 is SYGVKD. CDR3 length: 14 residues. Here the CDR3 reads CAISGDTVGQPQHF. DNA for the CDR3: TGTGCCATCAGTGGGGACACGGTCGGGCAGCCCCAGCATTTT.

This clone was counted once. The V gene is TRBV6-5, the J gene TRBJ1-2; D possibly corresponds to TRBD1 (5 bases). CDR1 is MNHEY and CDR2 is SVGAGI in the germline V gene. This CDR3 is built from 13 residues. V was shortened by 2 bases and J by 4 bases, with 8 bases between the two germline ends. The CDR3 DNA reads as TGTGCCAGCAGTTACACCAGGGCCTATGGCTACACCTTC. Translating it yields CASSYTRAYGYTF.

The chain combines TRBV11-2 with TRBJ2-3; 11 bases fit TRBD2. J was trimmed by 0 bases and V by 6 bases; bases with no gene match: 5. Germline CDR1 is SGHAT and CDR2 is FQNNGV. The CDR3 sequence is 16 residues long. CDR3 region: CASRNLAGGSTDTQYF. DNA for the CDR3: TGTGCCAGCAGGAATCTAGCGGGGGGAAGCACAGATACGCAGTATTTT.

The chain has TRBV9 and TRBJ2-1; no definite D call. Germline V gene sequence: CDR1 SGDLS, CDR2 YYNGEE. The ends were cut back, 0 bases at V and 0 bases at J, with 4 bases in the middle. The CDR3 runs 14 residues. This chain's CDR3 is CASSVDSSYNEQFF. Written as DNA, the CDR3 is TGTGCCAGCAGCGTAGATAGCTCCTACAATGAGCAGTTCTTC.

The chain joins TRBV25-1 to TRBJ2-1; 9 bases align to TRBD1. Trimming removed 4 bases from V and 13 bases from J; junction bases left unmatched: 8. The CDR3 is 13 amino acids. Germline CDR1 is MGHDK and CDR2 is SYGVNS. The CDR3 DNA follows: TGTGCCAGCAGTGTGGACAGGGGCAGGGGACAGTTCTTC. Its protein is CASSVDRGRGQFF.

The rearrangement uses TRBV19 and TRBJ2-5; TRBD2 agrees at 10 bases. The CDR3 extends over 14 amino acids. Germline CDR1 and CDR2: LNHDA and SQIVND (reference sequence). The J segment lost 5 bases and the V segment lost 6 bases, leaving 6 bases of the junction unmatched. In nucleotides, the CDR3 is TGTGCCAGTAGAAACCCTAGCGGGGGTGAGACCCAGTACTTC. This encodes CASRNPSGGETQYF.

J is TRBJ2-2 and V is TRBV9; D is unclear. Between the trimmed V and J ends, which lost 6 bases and 1 base, there was a span of 4 bases. CDR1 and CDR2 from the germline V gene are SGDLS and YYNGEE. The CDR3 runs to 12 residues. CDR3 sequence reads: CASTENTGELFF. The DNA for the CDR3 is TGTGCCAGCACAGAGAACACCGGGGAGCTGTTTTTT.

CDR3 loop: CASSDAGLAVAKNIQYF. CDR3 nucleotides: TGCGCCAGCAGCGATGCAGGACTAGCGGTAGCCAAAAACATTCAGTACTTC. V usage is TRBV5-1 and J usage is TRBJ2-4; 10 bases match TRBD2. This CDR3 region has 17 residues. V trimming: 4 bases; J trimming: 0 bases; junction bases outside the gene matches: 7. Germline CDR1 SGHRS, CDR2 YFSETQ. Full variable domain (missing parts from reference TRBV5-1 and TRBJ2-4): KAGVTQTPRYLIKTRGQQVTLSCSPISGHRSVSWYQQTPGQGLQFLFEYFSETQRNKGNFPGRFSGRQFSNSRSEMNVSTLELGDSALYLCASSDAGLAVAKNIQYFGAGTRLSVL.

This clone was seen once. This sequence joins TRBV9 and TRBJ2-7, with 8 bases that match TRBD1. After removal of 5 bases from V and 5 bases from J, the junction contained 9 bases not matched to a gene. There are 14 residues in the CDR3. Germline CDR1 SGDLS, CDR2 YYNGEE. This CDR3 reads CASSESGGLDEQYF. The CDR3 DNA sequence: TGTGCCAGCAGTGAATCAGGGGGCCTGGACGAGCAGTACTTC.

The gene calls are TRBV4-1 and TRBJ2-7, with a weak D call TRBD1 (6 bases). This CDR3 comprises 16 residues. The V end was cut by 4 bases, the J end by 3 bases, with 19 bases between. CDR1 and CDR2 from the germline V gene are MGHRA and YSYEKL. The CDR3 sequence: CASSLPGLAGDYEQYF. The DNA for the CDR3 is TGCGCCAGCAGCCTCCCTGGGCTTGCAGGGGACTACGAGCAGTACTTC.

The chain uses TRBV5-8 and TRBJ1-5; possibly TRBD1 for D (6 bases). From germline, CDR1 is SGHTS and CDR2 YDEGEE. Trimming took 3 bases from V and 1 from J, leaving 11 bases between them. The CDR3 has 15 amino acids. As DNA, the CDR3 is TGTGCCAGCAGCTGGCCCAGGGGAAGCAATCAGCCCCAGCATTTT. Amino acids: CASSWPRGSNQPQHF.

This chain uses TRBV28 with TRBJ1-5; the D is unclear. CDR1 is MDHEN, CDR2 SYDVKM, per germline. This CDR3 is 14 amino acids long. Trimming removed 2 bases at V and 9 bases at J, with 14 bases between. The CDR3, as DNA: TGTGCCAGCAGTTTAAGCCCGGGTTCGGGGCCCCAGCATTTT. Translating it yields CASSLSPGSGPQHF.

The chain combines TRBV7-2 with TRBJ2-2; D unresolved. CDR3 length equals 16 residues. The germline V and J ends were trimmed by 2 bases and 1 base, with 11 bases remaining between them. Germline V lookup: CDR1 SGHTA, CDR2 FQGNSA. In DNA form, the CDR3 reads TGTGCCAGCAGCTTAATGGCCTTGAAGAACACCGGGGAGCTGTTTTTT. Translated: CASSLMALKNTGELFF. The entire variable domain, with the rest obtained from reference TRBV7-2 and TRBJ2-2, is as follows: GAGVSQSPSNKVTEKGKDVELRCDPISGHTALYWYRQSLGQGLEFLIYFQGNSAPDKSGLPSDRFSAERTGGSVSTLTIQRTQQEDSAVYLCASSLMALKNTGELFFGEGSRLTVL.

Regarding this clone: Within the sample, other DNA sequences also encode this same CDR3. The V and J genes are TRBV2 and TRBJ1-5; 10 nucleotides agree with TRBD1. Germline V gene sequence: CDR1 SNHLY, CDR2 FYNNEI. The CDR3 is made up of 14 amino acids. V shed 4 bases and J 4 bases; nucleotides not matched to a gene: 1. The CDR3 loop reads CASSGTGGNQPQHF. CDR3 sequence (DNA): TGTGCCAGCAGTGGGACAGGGGGGAATCAGCCCCAGCATTTT.

The chain has TRBV7-9 and TRBJ2-3; D not certain. Trimming left V 7 bases short and J 6 bases short, with 11 bases between. This CDR3 spans 12 amino acids. Germline assignment: CDR1 SEHNR and CDR2 FQNEAQ (reference sequence). The CDR3 DNA follows: TGTGCCAGCACCCTAGATCTTGATACGCAGTATTTT. It yields the protein CASTLDLDTQYF.

This clone has just a few counts. The CDR3 sequence is CASSEGQGNSPLHF. The CDR3, as DNA: TGTGCCAGCAGTGAGGGACAGGGCAATTCACCCCTCCACTTT. This chain joins TRBV6-1 and TRBJ1-6, with 9 bases fitting TRBD1. Germline CDR1 is MNHNS and CDR2 is SASEGT. With 3 bases clipped from V and 7 bases from J, the junction kept 1 base outside the gene matches. CDR3 length: 14 amino acids.

The CDR3 coding sequence is TGTGCCAGCAGCTTGGAGACAGTTGACACCGGGGAGCTGTTTTTT. Protein: CASSLETVDTGELFF. The genes are TRBV7-9 and TRBJ2-2; D might be TRBD1 (5 bases). This CDR3 region has 15 residues. Germline V gene sequence: CDR1 SEHNR, CDR2 FQNEAQ (reference sequence). Deletions cut 3 bases from V and 3 bases from J, with 11 bases between.

The chain joins TRBV6-5 to TRBJ2-1, with D possibly TRBD1 on 5 matching bases. The ends were cut back, 6 bases at V and 8 bases at J, with 14 bases in the middle. Germline CDR1 MNHEY, CDR2 SVGAGI. The CDR3 consists of 13 residues. The CDR3 DNA follows: TGTGCCAGCAGGGGGCCGTACGACTATGAGCAGTTCTTC. This translates into CASRGPYDYEQFF.